A single sample gave rise to the 27 T cell receptor beta chains below, sequenced in a study of quantifying T cell responses using KT2 cells. About the study: RNA was reverse transcribed with TCR alpha and beta constant-region primers.

A single-stranded UMI oligo with SP2 sequence was ligated to cDNA 3' ends. First-round PCR used around 4 cycles and beta primers RC1.1 and RC1.2 covering TRBC1 and TRBC2. TCRdb reprocessed the UMI-ligation and nested PCR reads with MiXCR, giving one entry per CDR3 protein. The sample lists some 43,000 distinct CDR3 sequences, over 15% occurring once. The sequenced material came from PBMCs spiked with cells of the T cell clone KT2. The receptors here all came from a human donor.

The chain uses TRBV3-1 and TRBJ1-4; no firm D call. The CDR3 spans 16 residues. V was shortened by 4 bases and J by 8 bases, with 20 bases between the two germline ends. Looked up from germline, CDR1 is LGHDT and CDR2 is YNNKEL (reference sequence). For the CDR3, the DNA is TGTGCCAGCAGCCCCCGCCGACCCCTCCGGGAAGAAAAACTGTTTTTT. Amino acids: CASSPRRPLREEKLFF.

The genes are TRBV19 and TRBJ1-2; D ambiguous. V gave up 3 bases and J gave up 0 bases, with 8 bases separating them. The germline V gene has CDR1 LNHDA and CDR2 SQIVND (reference sequence). CDR3 size: 14 residues. The CDR3 is CASSISRSNYGYTF. CDR3 nucleotide sequence: TGTGCCAGTAGTATCTCGCGGTCTAACTATGGCTACACCTTC.

By sample fraction, this clonotype is medium-sized. V and J are TRBV4-3 and TRBJ1-2; D is uncertain. Germline lookup yields CDR1 LGHNA and CDR2 YSLEER. The CDR3 covers 15 residues. Trimming took off 0 bases at V and 7 bases at J, with 15 bases between the two ends. The CDR3 DNA reads TGCGCCAGCAGCCAAGATCAAGACCCGGGAGGTGGCTACACCTTC. This translates into CASSQDQDPGGGYTF.

V usage is TRBV4-1 and J usage is TRBJ2-1, with D perhaps matching TRBD2 (6 bases). The germline gives CDR1 MGHRA, CDR2 YSYEKL. The CDR3 runs 14 residues. The V gene lost 3 bases and the J gene lost 0 bases, with 6 bases spanning the gap. CDR3 in amino acids: CASSQTSSYNEQFF. The CDR3 DNA reads TGCGCCAGCAGCCAGACTAGCTCCTACAATGAGCAGTTCTTC.

This clonotype was counted between two and nine times. The chain carries TRBV6-5 and TRBJ1-1, with D perhaps matching TRBD1 (6 bases). V gave up 9 bases and J gave up 0 bases, with 8 bases separating them. Germline assignment: CDR1 MNHEY and CDR2 SVGAGI. This CDR3 has 12 residues. CDR3 loop: CASRTVNTEAFF. The CDR3 bases are TGTGCCAGTCGGACAGTGAACACTGAAGCTTTCTTT.

In this sample, this clonotype turned up a few times. The J gene is TRBJ1-5, the V gene TRBV21-1; no DNA check was done on the table's D call, TRBD1. TRBV21-1 is a known pseudogene. The CDR3 is 15 residues long. CDR3 sequence (DNA): TGTGCCAGCAGCAAAACCGGGGGTTGGAATCAGCCCCAGCATTTT. Protein sequence: CASSKTGGWNQPQHF.

This clonotype was counted at least ten times. V is TRBV28 and J is TRBJ1-5; D ambiguous. V gave up 2 bases and J gave up 7 bases, with 12 bases separating them. Germline V gene data show CDR1 as MDHEN and CDR2 as SYDVKM. The CDR3 is 14 residues long. The CDR3 loop reads CASSLLVGRQPQHF. Here the CDR3 DNA reads TGTGCCAGCAGTTTACTTGTGGGGAGGCAGCCCCAGCATTTT.

There are a few counts of this clonotype. The chain links TRBV11-2 to TRBJ2-5; 7 positions agree with TRBD2. The germline CDR1 and CDR2 sequences are SGHAT and FQNNGV. CDR3 length equals 14 residues. The junction had 3 bases not matched to a gene; V was cut back by 1 base and J by 4 bases. This CDR3 is CASSLVGEGETQYF. CDR3 bases: TGTGCCAGCAGCTTAGTAGGGGAGGGAGAGACCCAGTACTTC.

The table lists this clonotype with a few counts. V usage is TRBV28 and J usage is TRBJ2-7, with D possibly matching TRBD2 (5 bases). V was cut by 8 bases and J by 4 bases, with 9 bases left in between. The CDR3 loop spans 11 amino acids. CDR1 and CDR2 from the germline V gene are MDHEN and SYDVKM. This CDR3 is CASPRGYEQYF. The CDR3 DNA reads as TGTGCCAGCCCACGAGGGTACGAGCAGTACTTC.

This rearrangement joins TRBV5-1 to TRBJ2-3, with D perhaps TRBD2 (5 bases). The CDR3 has 15 amino acids. The V gene lost 0 bases and the J gene lost 3 bases, with 11 bases spanning the gap. CDR1 SGHRS and CDR2 YFSETQ come from the germline V gene. CDR3 amino acids: CASSLAGIGTDTQYF. As DNA, the CDR3 is TGCGCCAGCAGCTTGGCGGGGATAGGGACAGATACGCAGTATTTT.

The chain recombines TRBV27 with TRBJ2-4; TRBD2 agrees at 13 bases. V lost 6 bases, J lost 9 bases, and 5 bases stayed unmatched. This CDR3 has 14 residues. Germline V gives CDR1 MNHEY, CDR2 SMNVEV (reference sequence). CDR3: CASRPGLAGAIQYF. The CDR3 DNA sequence: TGTGCCAGCAGGCCTGGACTAGCGGGAGCCATTCAGTACTTC.

This clonotype was seen at least ten times. This chain joins TRBV6-4 and TRBJ2-3; 12 bases line up with TRBD2. The CDR3 totals 15 residues. The ends lost 4 bases at V and 2 bases at J; junction bases unmatched: 1. Germline CDR1 is MRHNA and CDR2 is SNTAGT. For the CDR3, the DNA is TGTGCCAGCAGTGCTAGCGGGGGGGCCACAGATACGCAGTATTTT. Translating gives CASSASGGATDTQYF.

This clonotype occurred a few times. The chain couples TRBV6-5 to TRBJ2-3, with D tentatively TRBD1 or TRBD2 (5 bases each). This CDR3 comprises 13 residues. The germline V and J ends were trimmed by 0 bases and 11 bases, with 12 bases remaining between them. Per the germline V gene, CDR1 is MNHEY and CDR2 is SVGAGI. CDR3 sequence: CASSYSNGGGQYF. Here the CDR3 DNA reads TGTGCCAGCAGTTACTCCAATGGGGGTGGGCAGTATTTT.

In this sample, this clonotype turned up many times. The V gene is TRBV10-2, the J gene TRBJ2-2, with no clear D. The germline CDR1 and CDR2 sequences are WSHSY and SAAADI. This CDR3 is built from 12 residues. Trimming pared 2 bases from V and 7 bases from J, leaving 5 bases between. CDR3 amino acids: CASSESYGELFF. In nucleotides, the CDR3 is TGCGCCAGCAGTGAGAGCTACGGGGAGCTGTTTTTT.

V is TRBV12-3 or TRBV12-4 and J is TRBJ1-3; D call uncertain. V was pared by 8 bases and J by 5 bases, with 7 bases between. This CDR3 has 11 residues. This CDR3 is CASSSRNTIYF. The DNA for the CDR3 is TGTGCCAGCTCAAGTAGAAACACCATATATTTT.

J is TRBJ1-2 and V is TRBV7-2; D gene uncertain. Germline lookup yields CDR1 SGHTA and CDR2 FQGNSA. This CDR3 has 13 amino acids. Trimming took off 2 bases at V and 6 bases at J, with 10 bases between the two ends. DNA of the CDR3: TGTGCCAGCAGCTTAACCATTACGAATGGCTACACCTTC. This codes for CASSLTITNGYTF.

This clonotype was detected a few times. The chain recombines TRBV14 with TRBJ2-7; no clear D. The CDR3 extends over 13 amino acids. The germline gives CDR1 SGHDN, CDR2 FVKESK. The ends were cut back, 3 bases at V and 7 bases at J, with 13 bases in the middle. The CDR3 loop reads CASSHRSFWEQYF. CDR3 bases: TGTGCCAGCAGCCACCGATCTTTTTGGGAGCAGTACTTC.

This clonotype was found a few times. This chain connects TRBV30 to TRBJ2-7; a weak D match, TRBD1 (5 bases). V lost 4 bases to trimming and J lost 5 bases, with 15 bases between them. Germline CDR1 and CDR2: GTSNPN and SVGIG (reference sequence). The CDR3 contains 13 residues. The CDR3 nucleotides read TGTGCCTGGACCCTGTACAGGTCCCACGAGCAGTACTTC. Protein: CAWTLYRSHEQYF. The full variable domain, in which reference TRBV30 and TRBJ2-7 provide the parts outside the CDR3, is SQTIHQWPATLVQPVGSPLSLECTVEGTSNPNLYWYRQAAGRGLQLLFYSVGIGQISSEVPQNLSASRPQDRQFILSSKKLLLSDSGFYLCAWTLYRSHEQYFGPGTRLTVT.

The chain uses TRBV12-5 and TRBJ1-5, with a possible D match to TRBD1 (6 bases). The CDR3 is made up of 11 amino acids. Germline lookup yields CDR1 LGHNT and CDR2 FRNRAP. CDR3 DNA sequence: TGTGCCCTAGGGGGTAATCAGCCCCAGCATTTT. Its translation: CALGGNQPQHF.

This clonotype was picked up a small number of times. J is TRBJ1-1 and V is TRBV7-3, with D maybe TRBD1 (6 bases). Looked up from germline, CDR1 is SGHTA and CDR2 is FQGTGA. The length of the CDR3 is 14 residues. The V and J ends lost 5 bases and 0 bases respectively, with 10 bases between them. In nucleotides, the CDR3 is TGTGCCAGCAGCCCAGGACAGCTGAACACTGAAGCTTTCTTT. Protein product: CASSPGQLNTEAFF.

A few counts support this clonotype. The rearrangement joins TRBV4-2 to TRBJ2-7; 9 positions agree with TRBD1. The J segment lost 7 bases and the V segment lost 1 base, leaving 11 bases of the junction unmatched. In germline, CDR1 is LGHNA, CDR2 YNFKEQ. CDR3 length: 16 amino acids. The CDR3, as DNA: TGTGCCAGCAGCCAAGCTGGGACAGGGTATGTTGGGGAGCAGTACTTC. It encodes CASSQAGTGYVGEQYF.

The chain couples TRBV7-9 to TRBJ1-6, with a possible D match to TRBD1 (6 bases). This CDR3 has 14 residues. Germline V gene data show CDR1 as SEHNR and CDR2 as FQNEAQ (reference sequence). The V and J ends lost 3 bases and 10 bases respectively, with 13 bases between them. The CDR3 bases are TGTGCCAGCAGCTTCTCAGGGGAAGGCTCACCCCTCCACTTT. Its protein is CASSFSGEGSPLHF.

In this sample, this clonotype turned up once. CDR3 in amino acids: CASSDWTTRDSGNTIYF. DNA for the CDR3: TGTGCCAGCAGTGATTGGACGACGAGGGACTCTGGAAACACCATATATTTT. The chain employs TRBV2 and TRBJ1-3, with no clear D. CDR1 and CDR2 from the germline V gene are SNHLY and FYNNEI. The CDR3 loop spans 17 amino acids. Trimming took 3 bases from V and 0 from J, leaving 15 bases between them.

This clonotype was seen ten or more times. The chain carries TRBV2 and TRBJ2-7; weak D call: TRBD2 (6 bases). Germline CDR1 is SNHLY and CDR2 is FYNNEI. V was pared by 5 bases and J by 3 bases, with 29 bases between. CDR3 length: 19 amino acids. Here the CDR3 DNA reads TGTGCCAGCAGTCTCGGGGGAGGACGGGAGTTTTTTCAGGACTACGAGCAGTACTTC. As protein: CASSLGGGREFFQDYEQYF.

The rearrangement links TRBV5-1 to TRBJ2-3; 10 nucleotides match TRBD2. The V and J ends lost 1 base and 1 base, in that order; junction bases with no gene match: 3. This CDR3 is 16 amino acids long. The germline CDR1 and CDR2 sequences are SGHRS and YFSETQ. For the CDR3, the DNA is TGCGCCAGCAGCTTGTTCCTAGCGGGAGGCACAGATACGCAGTATTTT. Translated: CASSLFLAGGTDTQYF.

The table lists this clonotype with many counts. The rearrangement joins TRBV10-2 to TRBJ2-7; TRBD2 agrees at 8 bases. V lost 6 bases, J lost 4 bases, and 8 bases stayed unmatched. Germline V gives CDR1 WSHSY, CDR2 SAAADI. The CDR3 is made up of 14 amino acids. CDR3 protein: CASSTSGASYEQYF. CDR3 DNA: TGCGCCAGCAGCACTAGCGGAGCTTCGTACGAGCAGTACTTC.

The rearrangement links TRBV15 to TRBJ2-3, with D possibly matching TRBD2 (7 bases). The CDR3 totals 20 residues. Germline-derived CDR1 and CDR2 are LNHNV and YYDKDF (reference sequence). Trimming left V 6 bases short and J 1 base short, with 29 bases between. The CDR3 loop is CATSPTRRLAPEGGTDTQYF. In DNA, the CDR3 is TGTGCCACCAGTCCCACGCGCCGACTAGCTCCCGAGGGGGGCACAGATACGCAGTATTTT.